This TCR beta chain appears in the sequencing data of a study of shared clonotypes between healthy human individuals. Germline-derived CDR1 and CDR2 are SGHDT and YYEEEE. The CDR3 contains 15 residues. V gave up 0 bases and J gave up 0 bases, with 10 bases separating them. Sequenced by immunoSEQ multiplex PCR; TCRdb stores in-frame clones only, minus some. The sample records about 1 million clones, 65% to 80% being singletons. This sequence joins TRBV5-6 and TRBJ2-7; perhaps TRBD1 as D (6 bases). The source material was memory CD4+ T cells sorted from blood. Subset described: CD45RA-negative fraction. The sequence derives from a man aged 18-30 years in good health. The DNA for the CDR3 is TGTGCCAGCAGCTTGGGTGACAGGCTCTCCTACGAGCAGTACTTC. Translating it yields CASSLGDRLSYEQYF.